The 20 T cell receptor beta chains below were found in one sample sequenced in a study of shared clonotypes between healthy human individuals. TCRdb keeps only in-frame clones here, not all; method: immunoSEQ multiplex PCR. The sample holds a few million clones, approximately 94% seen once. The sample was naive CD4+ T cells sorted from blood. The subset here: CD45RA+ positively selected. These receptors were taken from a young man in good health.

The chain recombines TRBV6-1 with TRBJ1-5, with D hard to call. Trimming cost V 4 bases and J 4 bases, with 11 bases left between them. CDR3 length: 14 residues. Germline assignment: CDR1 MNHNS and CDR2 SASEGT. CDR3 bases: TGTGCCAGCAGTGGTAGGACCGCAAATCAGCCCCAGCATTTT. It is translated as CASSGRTANQPQHF.

The chain couples TRBV5-1 to TRBJ2-7; D is possibly TRBD1 (5 bases). The CDR3 sequence is 12 residues long. The V and J ends lost 4 bases and 3 bases respectively, with 8 bases between them. Germline V gene lookup returns CDR1 SGHRS and CDR2 YFSETQ. Here the CDR3 DNA reads TGCGCCAGCAGCCAGGGTGACTACGAGCAGTACTTC. It translates to CASSQGDYEQYF. The full variable domain, in which reference TRBV5-1 and TRBJ2-7 provide the parts outside the CDR3, is KAGVTQTPRYLIKTRGQQVTLSCSPISGHRSVSWYQQTPGQGLQFLFEYFSETQRNKGNFPGRFSGRQFSNSRSEMNVSTLELGDSALYLCASSQGDYEQYFGPGTRLTVT.

The chain has TRBV5-8 and TRBJ2-2; D is unresolved. V lost 0 bases and J lost 6, with 6 bases in between. The CDR3 totals 13 residues. Germline lookup yields CDR1 SGHTS and CDR2 YDEGEE. The CDR3 spells CASSLVFSGELFF. The CDR3 DNA sequence: TGTGCCAGCAGCTTGGTTTTTTCCGGGGAGCTGTTTTTT. The whole variable domain, remainder taken from reference TRBV5-8 and TRBJ2-2, is EAGVTQSPTHLIKTRGQQATLRCSPISGHTSVYWYQQALGLGLQFLLWYDEGEERNRGNFPPRFSGRQFPNYSSELNVNALELEDSALYLCASSLVFSGELFFGEGSRLTVL.

The rearrangement joins TRBV10-3 to TRBJ2-1; D ambiguous. Deletions cut 3 bases from V and 7 bases from J, with 4 bases between. CDR1 is ENHRY and CDR2 is SYGVKD in the germline V gene. The CDR3 runs to 11 residues. This CDR3 reads CAISDGNEQFF. The CDR3 nucleotides read TGTGCCATCAGTGACGGGAATGAGCAGTTCTTC.

The chain couples TRBV6-5 to TRBJ2-4, with D tentatively TRBD1 (6 bases). Trimming removed 0 bases at V and 0 bases at J, with 9 bases between. The germline V gene encodes CDR1 MNHEY and CDR2 SVGAGI. The CDR3 spans 16 residues. The DNA of the CDR3 is TGTGCCAGCAGTTACTCAGGCAGGGGAGCCAAAAACATTCAGTACTTC. Protein product: CASSYSGRGAKNIQYF.

V and J are TRBV5-6 and TRBJ2-3; maybe TRBD2 (6 bases). In germline, CDR1 is SGHDT, CDR2 YYEEEE. The CDR3 runs 13 residues. Trimming removed 7 bases at V and 1 base at J, with 10 bases between. The CDR3 is CASGVAGTDTQYF. The CDR3, as DNA: TGTGCCAGCGGGGTAGCGGGCACAGATACGCAGTATTTT.

V usage is TRBV11-2 and J usage is TRBJ2-7, with 7 nucleotides matching TRBD1. CDR3 length: 15 residues. CDR1 and CDR2 (germline): SGHAT, FQNNGV. The ends lost 5 bases at V and 6 bases at J; junction bases unmatched: 13. The CDR3 is CASSLGNRGPGEQYF. The CDR3 bases are TGTGCCAGCAGCCTGGGAAACAGGGGCCCAGGCGAGCAGTACTTC.

The sample holds one count of this clone. The chain joins TRBV6-6 to TRBJ1-3; tentatively, D is TRBD1 (5 bases). The CDR3 consists of 15 residues. From germline, CDR1 is MNHNY and CDR2 SVGAGI (reference sequence). Trimming took off 6 bases at V and 0 bases at J, with 12 bases between the two ends. The CDR3 protein is CASSYKGRSGNTIYF. CDR3 DNA sequence: TGTGCCAGCAGCTACAAGGGACGCTCTGGAAACACCATATATTTT.

This chain uses TRBV7-2 with TRBJ2-1, with TRBD2 matching over 14 bases. CDR3 length: 19 residues. The germline V gene encodes CDR1 SGHTA and CDR2 FQGNSA. V dropped 2 bases and J dropped 8; count of bases not matched to a gene: 14. CDR3 loop: CASSLTRLAGGRGFDEQFF. The DNA for the CDR3 is TGTGCCAGCAGCTTAACGAGACTAGCGGGAGGGCGGGGGTTTGATGAGCAGTTCTTC.

The chain links TRBV28 to TRBJ2-1; the match to TRBD2 covers 15 bases. The V and J ends lost 7 bases and 0 bases, in that order; junction bases with no gene match: 4. The CDR3 sequence is 17 residues long. The germline V gene has CDR1 MDHEN and CDR2 SYDVKM. CDR3: CASKGTSGRNSYNEQFF. The CDR3 DNA is TGTGCCAGCAAGGGGACTAGCGGGAGGAACTCCTACAATGAGCAGTTCTTC.

Only one count was recorded for this clone. The rearrangement joins TRBV30 to TRBJ1-5; D is uncertain. Trimming removed 3 bases at V and 0 bases at J, with 12 bases between. CDR1 and CDR2 from the germline V gene are GTSNPN and SVGIG (reference sequence). The CDR3 has 15 residues. Written as DNA, the CDR3 is TGTGCCTGGAGCCTAGACGGGATTAGCAATCAGCCCCAGCATTTT. Amino acids: CAWSLDGISNQPQHF.

This chain's CDR3 is CASNLTGSSYEQYF. In nucleotides, the CDR3 is TGTGCCAGCAACCTGACAGGGAGCTCCTACGAGCAGTACTTC. The chain couples TRBV7-3 to TRBJ2-7; 7 bases map to TRBD1. The J segment lost 0 bases and the V segment lost 7 bases, leaving 6 bases of the junction unmatched. The germline V gene has CDR1 SGHTA and CDR2 FQGTGA. The CDR3 is 14 residues long.

The CDR3 reads CASTRAASTDTQYF. CDR3 nucleotide sequence: TGTGCCAGCACGAGAGCAGCTAGCACAGATACGCAGTATTTT. The chain has TRBV6-1 and TRBJ2-3; D is ambiguous. Germline V lookup: CDR1 MNHNS, CDR2 SASEGT. This CDR3 contains 14 residues. The V end was cut by 7 bases, the J end by 0 bases, with 11 bases between.

V gene TRBV5-1 combines with J gene TRBJ2-3; D not resolved. The CDR3 runs 13 residues. Germline V gene data show CDR1 as SGHRS and CDR2 as YFSETQ. The V gene lost 4 bases and the J gene lost 0 bases, with 6 bases spanning the gap. CDR3 sequence: CASSTSSTDTQYF. The CDR3, as DNA: TGCGCCAGCAGCACCTCTAGCACAGATACGCAGTATTTT.

The rearrangement joins TRBV5-8 to TRBJ1-2; possible D gene TRBD1, 5 bases. The CDR3 sequence is 15 residues long. Germline CDR1 and CDR2: SGHTS and YDEGEE. Trimming removed 4 bases from V and 4 bases from J, with 17 bases in between. DNA for the CDR3: TGTGCCAGCAGCCCTCTTCCGACAGTTCCCTATGGCTACACCTTC. Its translation is CASSPLPTVPYGYTF.

The chain is built from TRBV19 and TRBJ1-6, with D tentatively TRBD1 (5 bases). Trimming took 1 base from V and 9 from J, leaving 16 bases between them. This CDR3 region has 16 residues. Germline CDR1 and CDR2: LNHDA and SQIVND (reference sequence). The DNA of the CDR3 is TGTGCCAGTAGTATAGCACGGGACCTCAAAGGTTCACCCCTCCACTTT. It codes for CASSIARDLKGSPLHF.

This clone appeared a single time. This specimen includes other DNA sequences encoding the same CDR3. V gene TRBV11-2 combines with J gene TRBJ2-5; possibly TRBD2 for D (7 bases). This CDR3 has 13 amino acids. Per the germline V gene, CDR1 is SGHAT and CDR2 is FQNNGV. V was shortened by 1 base and J by 5 bases, with 8 bases between the two germline ends. Here the CDR3 reads CASSLGGGETQYF. CDR3 nucleotide sequence: TGTGCCAGCAGCTTAGGGGGGGGCGAGACCCAGTACTTC.

The chain joins TRBV30 to TRBJ2-5; a possible D gene is TRBD2 (6 bases). V was shortened by 8 bases and J by 5 bases, with 15 bases between the two germline ends. The germline gives CDR1 GTSNPN, CDR2 SVGIG (reference sequence). The CDR3 has 12 residues. This CDR3 reads CAREGGGETQYF. The CDR3 region has the DNA TGTGCCAGAGAGGGCGGAGGGGAGACCCAGTACTTC.

V and J are TRBV6-1 and TRBJ2-1; the match to TRBD2 covers 7 bases. CDR1 is MNHNS, CDR2 SASEGT, per germline. V shed 4 bases, J shed 4 bases, and the junction held 10 bases outside the gene matches. This CDR3 has 16 residues. This chain's CDR3 is CASSALADYRYNEQFF. Here the CDR3 DNA reads TGTGCCAGCAGTGCTCTAGCGGACTATCGTTACAATGAGCAGTTCTTC.

Here the CDR3 reads CASSRSLGRSSYNEQFF. The CDR3 nucleotides are TGCGCCAGCAGCCGATCCCTCGGGAGATCCTCCTACAATGAGCAGTTCTTC. The chain is built from TRBV4-1 and TRBJ2-1; a possible D gene is TRBD2 (6 bases). CDR3 length: 17 residues. V lost 4 bases to trimming and J lost 0 bases, with 16 bases between them. In germline, CDR1 is MGHRA, CDR2 YSYEKL.